The 16 T cell receptor beta chains presented below share a single source sample, sequenced in a study of T cells in localized non-small cell lung cancer. Clones were sequenced by immunoSEQ multiplex PCR, and TCRdb holds only the in-frame ones, with some missing. The sample has tens of thousands of clones; 65% to 90% are singletons. The sequencing here drew on PBMCs, taken before any cancer treatment. The receptors were gathered from a man aged 40-75 years with stage II lung adenocarcinoma.

The CDR3 nucleotides are TGTGCCAGCAGCTTAGTTTGGCCATATGAGCAGTTCTTC. This codes for CASSLVWPYEQFF. The chain joins TRBV7-2 to TRBJ2-1; D is uncertain. Deletions cut 1 base from V and 8 bases from J, with 9 bases between. CDR1 SGHTA and CDR2 FQGNSA come from the germline V gene. CDR3 length: 13 residues.

This CDR3 is CAWSVRGWGETQYF. The DNA of the CDR3 is TGTGCCTGGAGTGTACGAGGTTGGGGGGAGACCCAGTACTTC. The chain has TRBV30 and TRBJ2-5; perhaps D is TRBD1 or TRBD2 (5 bases each). This CDR3 is 14 amino acids long. CDR1 and CDR2 (germline): GTSNPN, SVGIG (reference sequence). Trimming took off 0 bases at V and 5 bases at J, with 13 bases between the two ends.

This chain connects TRBV13 to TRBJ2-1; 14 bases fit TRBD2. CDR1 is PRHDT, CDR2 FYEKMQ, per germline (reference sequence). This CDR3 has 20 amino acids. The V and J ends lost 2 bases and 0 bases, in that order; junction bases with no gene match: 9. CDR3 in amino acids: CASSLRRGLAGASSYNEQFF. CDR3 nucleotide sequence: TGTGCCAGCAGCTTAAGGCGGGGACTAGCGGGGGCCAGCTCCTACAATGAGCAGTTCTTC.

The chain uses TRBV30 and TRBJ1-1; no clear D gene. With 6 bases removed from V and 2 bases from J, the gap between germline ends came to 7 bases. The CDR3 loop spans 11 amino acids. The germline V gene has CDR1 GTSNPN and CDR2 SVGIG (reference sequence). DNA for the CDR3: TGTGCCTGTGGTGGAAACACTGAAGCTTTCTTT. Translated, it gives CACGGNTEAFF.

This clone was observed a single time. The gene calls are TRBV29-1 and TRBJ2-1; no firm D call. The CDR3 is made up of 12 amino acids. Trimming left V 6 bases short and J 1 base short, with 7 bases between. CDR1 is SQVTM and CDR2 is ANQGSEA in the germline V gene. The CDR3 nucleotides are TGCAGCGTCAGACGATCCTACAATGAGCAGTTCTTC. Its translation: CSVRRSYNEQFF.

J is TRBJ2-5 and V is TRBV2, with D possibly called TRBD1 or TRBD2 (5 bases each). This CDR3 is 14 amino acids long. Germline CDR1 and CDR2: SNHLY and FYNNEI. Trimming removed 3 bases at V and 4 bases at J, with 12 bases between. The CDR3 nucleotides read TGTGCCAGCAGTGATCCCGGGGCCAGAGAGACCCAGTACTTC. This gives the protein CASSDPGARETQYF. The full variable domain, rest sourced from reference TRBV2 and TRBJ2-5, is EPEVTQTPSHQVTQMGQEVILRCVPISNHLYFYWYRQILGQKVEFLVSFYNNEISEKSEIFDDQFSVERPDGSNFTLKIRSTKLEDSAMYFCASSDPGARETQYFGPGTRLLVL.

The chain links TRBV5-5 to TRBJ2-6; D remains ambiguous. This CDR3 is built from 16 residues. V was clipped by 0 bases and J by 4 bases, with 11 bases between them. Germline-derived CDR1 and CDR2 are SGHKS and YYEKEE (reference sequence). CDR3 sequence reads: CASSLAHLQGANVLTF. Here the CDR3 DNA reads TGTGCCAGCAGCTTGGCCCACCTACAGGGGGCCAACGTCCTGACTTTC. The complete variable domain, with remaining parts taken from reference TRBV5-5 and TRBJ2-6, reads DAGVTQSPTHLIKTRGQQVTLRCSPISGHKSVSWYQQVLGQGPQFIFQYYEKEERGRGNFPDRFSARQFPNYSSELNVNALLLGDSALYLCASSLAHLQGANVLTFGAGSRLTVL.

V and J are TRBV11-2 and TRBJ2-1, with a weak D call TRBD2 (6 bases). V lost 4 bases and J lost 8, with 21 bases in between. The CDR3 runs to 16 residues. CDR1 and CDR2 (germline): SGHAT, FQNNGV. The CDR3 protein is CASSSTRLVTTDEQFF. The CDR3 DNA is TGTGCCAGCAGCTCCACCCGACTAGTGACTACAGATGAGCAGTTCTTC.

This chain connects TRBV5-4 to TRBJ1-2, with a tentative D call TRBD1 (5 bases). Germline CDR1 is SGHNT and CDR2 is YYREEE (reference sequence). The CDR3 is made up of 13 amino acids. Trimming pared 0 bases from V and 2 bases from J, leaving 5 bases between. DNA for the CDR3: TGTGCCAGCAGCTTGGCAGGGAACTATGGCTACACCTTC. Protein product: CASSLAGNYGYTF.

The chain has TRBV21-1 and TRBJ1-5. TRBV21-1 is annotated as a pseudogene. This CDR3 has 18 residues. CDR3 residues: CASSKRTVAGSSNQPQHF. For the CDR3, the DNA is TGTGCCAGCAGCAAACGGACAGTCGCGGGGTCTAGCAATCAGCCCCAGCATTTT.

The chain is built from TRBV19 and TRBJ2-3, with D possibly being TRBD2 (6 bases). The germline V gene encodes CDR1 LNHDA and CDR2 SQIVND (reference sequence). V was clipped by 7 bases and J by 2 bases, with 16 bases between them. The CDR3 covers 15 residues. The CDR3 is CASTTGTLSTDTQYF. The DNA of the CDR3 is TGTGCCAGTACCACTGGGACTTTATCCACAGATACGCAGTATTTT. The full variable domain, in which reference TRBV19 and TRBJ2-3 provide the parts outside the CDR3, is DGGITQSPKYLFRKEGQNVTLSCEQNLNHDAMYWYRQDPGQGLRLIYYSQIVNDFQKGDIAEGYSVSREKKESFPLTVTSAQKNPTAFYLCASTTGTLSTDTQYFGPGTRLTVL.

This chain links TRBV11-2 with TRBJ1-1, with a tentative D call TRBD1 (6 bases). The CDR3 is 11 amino acids. The germline gives CDR1 SGHAT, CDR2 FQNNGV. Trimming pared 4 bases from V and 11 bases from J, leaving 11 bases between. The CDR3 sequence is CASSSSGEAFF. The CDR3 coding sequence is TGTGCCAGCAGCTCTTCAGGGGAGGCTTTCTTT.

This chain's CDR3 is CASSQTFGVDRGDTEAFF. The DNA for the CDR3 is TGTGCCAGCAGCCAAACGTTCGGGGTGGACCGAGGGGACACTGAAGCTTTCTTT. The V call is TRBV14, the J call TRBJ1-1; possibly TRBD1 for D (5 bases). The CDR3 has 18 amino acids. The ends were cut back, 2 bases at V and 3 bases at J, with 22 bases in the middle. Germline-derived CDR1 and CDR2 are SGHDN and FVKESK.

The genes are TRBV6-1 and TRBJ2-5, with D unclear. Germline V gives CDR1 MNHNS, CDR2 SASEGT. The CDR3 is 12 residues long. V lost 4 bases and J 4 bases, leaving 7 bases between the germline ends. CDR3 nucleotide sequence: TGTGCCAGCAGTGTGTGGGCAGAGACCCAGTACTTC. It encodes CASSVWAETQYF.

V and J are TRBV6-1 and TRBJ2-7, with D perhaps TRBD1 (6 bases). This CDR3 is 14 amino acids long. V was shortened by 5 bases and J by 2 bases, with 13 bases between the two germline ends. Germline V lookup: CDR1 MNHNS, CDR2 SASEGT. The CDR3 nucleotides are TGTGCCAGCAGTCAATACAGGGTTGCCTACGAGCAGTACTTC. Its protein is CASSQYRVAYEQYF.

The CDR3 region is CARRQGSSDEQYF. In nucleotides, the CDR3 is TGTGCCAGGCGACAGGGTTCAAGCGACGAGCAGTACTTC. This rearrangement joins TRBV21-1 to TRBJ2-7; TRBD1, the D gene given by the table, was not confirmed from the DNA. TRBV21-1 is listed as a pseudogene. The length of the CDR3 is 13 residues.